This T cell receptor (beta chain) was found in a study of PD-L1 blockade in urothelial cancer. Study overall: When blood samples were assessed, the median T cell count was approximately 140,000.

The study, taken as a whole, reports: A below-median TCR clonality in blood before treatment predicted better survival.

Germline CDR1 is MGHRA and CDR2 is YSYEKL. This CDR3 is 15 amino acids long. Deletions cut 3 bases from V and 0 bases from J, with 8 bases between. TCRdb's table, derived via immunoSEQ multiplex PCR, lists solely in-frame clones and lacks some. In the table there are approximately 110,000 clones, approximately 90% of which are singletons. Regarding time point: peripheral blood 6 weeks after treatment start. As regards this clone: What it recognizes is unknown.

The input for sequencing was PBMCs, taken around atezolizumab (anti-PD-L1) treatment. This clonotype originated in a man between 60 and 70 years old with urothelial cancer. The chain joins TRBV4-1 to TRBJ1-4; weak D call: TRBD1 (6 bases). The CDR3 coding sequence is TGCGCCAGCAGCCACGCAGGGGCAACTAATGAAAAACTGTTTTTT. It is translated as CASSHAGATNEKLFF.